This record concerns one T cell receptor (beta chain) sequence. Its antigen is still unknown. The entry originates in a study of shared clonotypes between healthy human individuals. Study-level points and caveats: The sharing of roughly 5% of naive CD4 clonotypes was seen across several donors. What naive subsets generally showed was a larger estimated richness than memory subsets showed. Clonotypes which were not shared had lower generation probabilities than clonotypes that all four donors shared.

Clones were sequenced by immunoSEQ multiplex PCR, and TCRdb holds only the in-frame ones, with some missing. The profile shows millions of clones, 85% to 95% of them singletons. Each sample came from a Caucasian adult donor living in Nashville, Tennessee. The CDR3 is 15 amino acids. The germline V gene has CDR1 SGHRS and CDR2 YFSETQ. Trimming cost V 1 base and J 2 bases; bases outside gene matches: 5. This clonotype was sampled from a man aged 18 to 29 in good health. Some clones in this sample may be carry-over from other donors' samples. The sample taken for sequencing was naive CD4+ T cells from PBMCs. Subset described: CD45RA+ positively selected. V and J are TRBV5-1 and TRBJ1-1; 7 positions agree with TRBD1. As DNA, the CDR3 is TGCGCCAGCAGCTTGCAGGGACAGCTAAACACTGAAGCTTTCTTT. Translating it yields CASSLQGQLNTEAFF. The entire variable domain, with the rest obtained from reference TRBV5-1 and TRBJ1-1, is as follows: KAGVTQTPRYLIKTRGQQVTLSCSPISGHRSVSWYQQTPGQGLQFLFEYFSETQRNKGNFPGRFSGRQFSNSRSEMNVSTLELGDSALYLCASSLQGQLNTEAFFGQGTRLTVV.